This TCR beta chain emerged from a study of cytomegalovirus exposure and HLA in healthy donors. Study-wide results and limits: A missense DCLRE1C variant was associated with V- and J-gene trimming of TCR beta chains in a later analysis, and an independent cohort replicated the association. TRBV6-2, TRBV6-3 and other indistinguishable V segments were excluded.

The PCR ran on 60 Vbeta and 13 Jbeta primers. Assay: immunoSEQ multiplex PCR; the TCRdb copy retains only in-frame clones and omits some. Reported are just over 200,000 clones; the ten largest clones contain 0.9% to 1.4%. About this clone itself: What it recognizes is unknown.

V was trimmed by 8 bases and J by 6 bases, leaving 8 bases between them. CDR3 length equals 11 residues. CDR1 is MDHEN and CDR2 is SYDVKM in the germline V gene. The material sequenced was PBMCs. The receptor was derived from a girl aged 2 to 9 in good health and CMV-seropositive. The rearrangement joins TRBV28 to TRBJ2-1; the D is unclear. The CDR3 sequence: CASQTTNEQFF. The CDR3 DNA reads as TGTGCCAGCCAAACTACCAATGAGCAGTTCTTC. The variable domain in full, with the rest retrieved from reference TRBV28 and TRBJ2-1, is DVKVTQSSRYLVKRTGEKVFLECVQDMDHENMFWYRQDPGLGLRLIYFSYDVKMKEKGDIPEGYSVSREKKERFSLILESASTNQTSMYLCASQTTNEQFFGPGTRLTVL.